These 14 T cell receptor beta chains were all obtained from the same sample, sequenced in a study of technical replicates of blood from a handful of donors. The table came from immunoSEQ multiplex PCR; TCRdb's copy has only in-frame clones and leaves some out. The sample has around 70,000 clones; approximately 96% are singletons. The sequencing sample was made of T cells isolated from PBMCs. The receptors stem from a human donor in good health.

The gene calls are TRBV5-1 and TRBJ2-7; 7 bases match TRBD2. Germline values: CDR1 SGHRS, CDR2 YFSETQ. Trimming cost V 0 bases and J 2 bases; bases outside gene matches: 5. The CDR3 contains 15 residues. Written as DNA, the CDR3 is TGCGCCAGCAGCTTGGCGAGCGGGACCACCTACGAGCAGTACTTC. Its translation is CASSLASGTTYEQYF.

The chain joins TRBV7-9 to TRBJ1-1; D is ambiguous. Germline V gene data show CDR1 as SEHNR and CDR2 as FQNEAQ (reference sequence). The CDR3 sequence is 15 residues long. V was trimmed by 5 bases and J by 0 bases, leaving 13 bases between them. CDR3 residues: CASSPGVLMNTEAFF. DNA for the CDR3: TGTGCCAGCAGCCCGGGTGTCTTAATGAACACTGAAGCTTTCTTT.

The chain carries TRBV30 and TRBJ1-2, with 7 bases matching TRBD1. The CDR3 length is 11 residues. Trimming took 5 bases from V and 10 from J; bases not matched to a gene: 7. Germline CDR1 and CDR2: GTSNPN and SVGIG (reference sequence). The DNA for the CDR3 is TGTGCCTGGGCCCAGGGGGGAGCCTACACCTTC. This translates into CAWAQGGAYTF.

The chain carries TRBV30 and TRBJ2-7, with D maybe TRBD1 (7 bases). The germline V gene has CDR1 GTSNPN and CDR2 SVGIG (reference sequence). Trimming removed 6 bases from V and 3 bases from J, with 18 bases in between. CDR3 length: 14 amino acids. This chain's CDR3 is CACSMEGQIYEQYF. CDR3 coding DNA: TGTGCCTGTTCTATGGAGGGACAGATCTACGAGCAGTACTTC.

This rearrangement joins TRBV4-1 to TRBJ2-1; 7 bases are a match to TRBD2. Germline CDR1 and CDR2: MGHRA and YSYEKL. This CDR3 comprises 17 residues. Losses at the gene ends were 0 bases for V and 0 bases for J; bases not matched to a gene: 5. CDR3 region: CASSQETSPSSYNEQFF. As DNA, the CDR3 is TGCGCCAGCAGCCAAGAGACTAGCCCGAGCTCCTACAATGAGCAGTTCTTC.

The rearrangement joins TRBV6-1 to TRBJ1-5, with TRBD1 as a possible D gene (5 bases). This CDR3 contains 15 residues. The V gene's germline CDR1 is MNHNS and CDR2 SASEGT. V gave up 1 base and J gave up 0 bases, with 7 bases separating them. The CDR3 region has the DNA TGTGCCAGCAGTGAAGGACAGTTTAGCAATCAGCCCCAGCATTTT. As protein: CASSEGQFSNQPQHF.

V gene TRBV19 combines with J gene TRBJ1-2; 7 nucleotides align to TRBD1. Looked up from germline, CDR1 is LNHDA and CDR2 is SQIVND (reference sequence). Trimming at V came to 9 bases and at J to 5 bases, leaving 15 bases not matched to a gene. This CDR3 spans 15 amino acids. CDR3 DNA: TGTGCCAGCAATGACCTGGGACAGCCTCAATATGGCTACACCTTC. This codes for CASNDLGQPQYGYTF.

The chain employs TRBV2 and TRBJ1-1; D uncertain. The V gene lost 6 bases and the J gene lost 4 bases, with 12 bases spanning the gap. CDR3 length: 13 amino acids. Germline values: CDR1 SNHLY, CDR2 FYNNEI. The CDR3 region is CASSSGMGTEAFF. The CDR3 region has the DNA TGTGCCAGCAGCTCAGGAATGGGCACTGAAGCTTTCTTT.

This clone showed up just once. The CDR3 loop is CSVTNRGQSYEQYF. CDR3 DNA: TGCAGCGTTACCAACAGGGGGCAGTCCTACGAGCAGTACTTC. The V call is TRBV29-1, the J call TRBJ2-7; TRBD1 aligns across 9 bases. From germline, CDR1 is SQVTM and CDR2 ANQGSEA. The CDR3 covers 14 residues. The trim removed 5 bases at V and 1 base at J, leaving 6 bases unmatched.

The chain has TRBV29-1 and TRBJ1-2, with 9 positions matching TRBD1. The CDR3 consists of 16 residues. Germline V CDR1 and CDR2: SQVTM, ANQGSEA. Losses at the gene ends were 0 bases for V and 7 bases for J; bases not matched to a gene: 12. DNA for the CDR3: TGCAGCGTTGAAGATCGATGGACAGGGGAGGGTCGTGGCTACACCTTC. It specifies CSVEDRWTGEGRGYTF.

The chain joins TRBV5-1 to TRBJ1-2; 9 nucleotides agree with TRBD1. CDR1 SGHRS and CDR2 YFSETQ come from the germline V gene. The CDR3 consists of 14 residues. J gave up 5 bases and V 4 bases, and 6 bases lay outside the gene matches. In DNA, the CDR3 is TGCGCCAGCAGCGTGGGACAGGGAGATTATGGCTACACCTTC. Translating it yields CASSVGQGDYGYTF.

The chain has TRBV15 and TRBJ2-3; possible D gene TRBD2, 6 bases. CDR3 length: 15 amino acids. V dropped 5 bases and J dropped 2 bases, with 14 bases sitting between them. Per the germline V gene, CDR1 is LNHNV and CDR2 is YYDKDF (reference sequence). DNA for the CDR3: TGTGCCACCAGCTTCCAGGCGGGACCCACAGATACGCAGTATTTT. Translated, it gives CATSFQAGPTDTQYF.

The chain links TRBV28 to TRBJ2-7, with no clear D. Trimming removed 2 bases from V and 1 base from J, with 9 bases in between. The CDR3 is 14 amino acids. The germline V gene encodes CDR1 MDHEN and CDR2 SYDVKM. Written as DNA, the CDR3 is TGTGCCAGCAGTTTAGGCGGAACGTCCTACGAGCAGTACTTC. This translates into CASSLGGTSYEQYF.

V gene TRBV15 combines with J gene TRBJ2-2, with a weak D call TRBD2 (6 bases). This CDR3 spans 15 amino acids. V dropped 0 bases and J dropped 4 bases, with 9 bases sitting between them. Germline CDR1 and CDR2: LNHNV and YYDKDF (reference sequence). The CDR3 sequence is CATSRERGPTGELFF. The DNA of the CDR3 is TGTGCCACCAGCAGAGAGCGGGGCCCCACCGGGGAGCTGTTTTTT.